A single T cell receptor beta chain is shown here with its context. Between the trimmed V and J ends, which lost 0 bases and 0 bases, there was a span of 9 bases. In germline, CDR1 is SGHRS, CDR2 YFSETQ. This CDR3 contains 15 residues. Produced via immunoSEQ multiplex PCR; TCRdb's table is partial and in-frame only. This table holds 70,000 or so clones, 85% to 90% found once. The data stem from a study of OX40 agonist ivuxolimab in advanced cancers. This receptor was obtained from an adult with an advanced solid tumor such as melanoma, head and neck, liver or kidney cancer. The sample consisted of CD4+ or CD8+ T cells sorted from blood, taken in a trial of the OX40 agonist ivuxolimab. The rearrangement uses TRBV5-1 and TRBJ1-2; no clear D. CDR3 sequence: CASSLGGGPNYGYTF. CDR3 DNA sequence: TGCGCCAGCAGCTTGGGGGGAGGACCTAACTATGGCTACACCTTC.